The rows below give T cell receptor beta chains drawn from one sample of a study of T cells in Graves' hyperthyroidism and ophthalmopathy. TCRdb called the multiplex PCR reads again in MiXCR, with one record for every CDR3 protein. This table holds a few hundred thousand distinct CDR3 sequences, more than 12% found once. Sample: blood. These receptors were obtained from a woman between 40 and 55 years old with Graves' hyperthyroidism that later progressed to Graves' ophthalmopathy. Both conserved end residues are part of each CDR3. The order of the fields is clone size, J gene, V gene, D gene, CDR3 DNA, CDR3 protein. A D gene is named only where the DNA matches it firmly. Only part of the rows carry a size: once, few, many, or a class if the clone is expanded.

size: many; J: TRBJ2-1; V: TRBV27; D: TRBD2; DNA: TGTGCCAGCAGTCTACCCCGACTAGCGGGAGTTAATGAGCAGTTCTTC; CDR3: CASSLPRLAGVNEQFF
size: few; J: TRBJ2-5; V: TRBV5-1; D: .; DNA: TGCGCCAGCAGCTCTTTACCGATAAACCAAGAGACCCAGTACTTC; CDR3: CASSSLPINQETQYF
size: many; J: TRBJ1-6; V: TRBV20-1; D: .; DNA: TGCAGTGCTAGTCGGAGCTCCTATAATTCACCCCTCCACTTT; CDR3: CSASRSSYNSPLHF
size: many; J: TRBJ2-7; V: TRBV20-1; D: .; DNA: TGCAGTGCTAGAGATCAGGTTAGGGGGTTTCGATACGAGCAGTACTTC; CDR3: CSARDQVRGFRYEQYF
size: many; J: TRBJ2-1; V: TRBV7-9; D: .; DNA: TGTGCCAGCAGCTCCAGGATGGGCCATGAGCAGTTCTTC; CDR3: CASSSRMGHEQFF
size: many; J: TRBJ2-6; V: TRBV6-2/TRBV6-3; D: .; DNA: TGTGCCAGCAGTTACCCTGTCGAGGCTGGGGCCAACGTCCTGACTTTC; CDR3: CASSYPVEAGANVLTF
size: many; J: TRBJ2-6; V: TRBV11-2; D: .; DNA: TGTGCCAGCGTAATCGCCGGGGCCAACGTCCTGACTTTC; CDR3: CASVIAGANVLTF
size: many; J: TRBJ1-1; V: TRBV6-1; D: .; DNA: TGTGCCAGCAGGAAATACGGGGGAAACACTGAAGCTTTCTTT; CDR3: CASRKYGGNTEAFF
size: many; J: TRBJ2-1; V: TRBV13; D: .; DNA: TGTGCCAGCGGGCGTATGGAGGAGCAGTTCTTC; CDR3: CASGRMEEQFF
size: many; J: TRBJ2-1; V: TRBV11-3; D: .; DNA: TGTGCCAGCAGCTCCCCAGATCTAAGCTCCTACAATGAGCAGTTCTTC; CDR3: CASSSPDLSSYNEQFF
size: few; J: TRBJ2-3; V: TRBV28; D: TRBD2; DNA: TGTGCCAGCAGTTTGACGTCTGTAAAGCGGGAGGGTCACCTTAGCACAGATACGCAGTATTTT; CDR3: CASSLTSVKREGHLSTDTQYF
size: many; J: TRBJ2-1; V: TRBV2; D: TRBD2; DNA: TGTGCCAGCCTATCGGGACTAGGTAGCAATGAGCAGTTCTTC; CDR3: CASLSGLGSNEQFF
size: many; J: TRBJ1-5; V: TRBV2; D: .; DNA: TGTGCCAGCAGTGGGGTCCGGGCCAACGATCAGCCCCAGCATTTT; CDR3: CASSGVRANDQPQHF
size: many; J: TRBJ1-1; V: TRBV28; D: .; DNA: TGTGCCAGCAGTTTGGGGGGGGGGCCCACTGAAGCTTTCTTT; CDR3: CASSLGGGPTEAFF
size: many; J: TRBJ2-2; V: TRBV6-5; D: TRBD1; DNA: TGTGCCAGCAGTTACCCTGGGACAGGACGGGAGCTGTTTTTT; CDR3: CASSYPGTGRELFF
size: .; J: TRBJ1-1; V: TRBV5-1; D: .; DNA: TGCGCCAGCACGACAGGACAGTTGAACACTGAAGCTTTCTTT; CDR3: CASTTGQLNTEAFF
size: .; J: TRBJ2-1; V: TRBV29-1; D: TRBD2; DNA: TGCAGCGTTGTAGGACTAGCGGACAGCTCGGCCTACAATGAGCAGTTCTTC; CDR3: CSVVGLADSSAYNEQFF
size: many; J: TRBJ1-1; V: TRBV29-1; D: .; DNA: TGCAGCGGTAACATGAACACTGAAGCTTTCTTT; CDR3: CSGNMNTEAFF
size: many; J: TRBJ2-1; V: TRBV28; D: TRBD2; DNA: TGTGCCAGCCTTCTAGCGGGAGGAGTGACCTACAGTGAGCAGTTCTTC; CDR3: CASLLAGGVTYSEQFF
size: many; J: TRBJ2-2; V: TRBV6-1; D: .; DNA: TGTGCCAGCAACCCGACAGTAAACACCGGGGAGCTGTTTTTT; CDR3: CASNPTVNTGELFF
size: .; J: TRBJ1-6; V: TRBV28; D: TRBD1; DNA: TGTGCCAGCAGTTTCCCCGAGACAGGGTGGACCTCACCCCTCCACTTT; CDR3: CASSFPETGWTSPLHF
size: many; J: TRBJ2-2; V: TRBV12-3/TRBV12-4; D: .; DNA: TGTGCCAGCACCCCTACGGGGGCCGGGGAGCTGTTTTTT; CDR3: CASTPTGAGELFF
size: many; J: TRBJ2-7; V: TRBV5-5; D: .; DNA: TGTGCCAGCAGCTTTAGAAGCGGAGTTCCCTACGAGCAGTACTTC; CDR3: CASSFRSGVPYEQYF
size: many; J: TRBJ1-1; V: TRBV11-2; D: TRBD1; DNA: TGTGCCAGCAGCTTATACCAGGGGGGCACTGAAGCTTTCTTT; CDR3: CASSLYQGGTEAFF